Given below is one TCR beta chain in context. Germline-derived CDR1 and CDR2 are SGHVS and FQNEAQ. J gave up 2 bases and V 2 bases, and 5 bases lay outside the gene matches. There are 16 residues in the CDR3. This sample was taken from a study of blood T cell repertoires in COVID-19. Study-wide background: Samples taken during acute and convalescent COVID-19 were collected in the United States, Italy and Spain. The analysed material was cDNA or gDNA that came from T cells, B-cell-depleted T cells, or PBMCs.

Original methodology: Amplification from reference gene primers served as the basis for estimated nucleated cell counts. The protocol was immunoSEQ multiplex PCR, while the TCRdb copy is restricted to in-frame clones and leaves out a portion. The V and J calls and the clone size are those of that table, but D and trimming were determined from the DNA. The data show about 74,000 clones, with 70% to 75% seen just once and under 25% held by the top ten. Sequenced: peripheral blood. This sequence was found in a man between 65 and 85 years old with acute or convalescent COVID-19. This chain connects TRBV7-8 to TRBJ2-7; 11 nucleotides line up with TRBD2. CDR3 region: CASSLRTSGLPYEQYF. For the CDR3, the DNA is TGTGCCAGCAGCTTAAGGACTAGCGGGCTCCCCTACGAGCAGTACTTC.